The text below deals with one T cell receptor beta chain. This CDR3 is 14 amino acids long. Trimming left V 6 bases short and J 10 bases short, with 16 bases between. CDR1 and CDR2 from the germline V gene are MNHEY and SVGAGI. Repertoires were generated with immunoSEQ multiplex PCR, while TCRdb's copy carries only in-frame clones and drops some. The top ten hold more than 6.5% of the sample, which has some 120,000 clones, 87% seen once. The sample belongs to a study of control samples from healthy donors and cancer patients. What was sequenced was blood. The genes are TRBV6-5 and TRBJ1-6, with D perhaps TRBD1 (6 bases). The source is a man between 40 and 49 years old in good health. The CDR3 loop reads CASSRTGYRSPLHF. The CDR3 nucleotides are TGTGCCAGCAGCCGAACAGGGTATCGGTCACCCCTCCACTTT.